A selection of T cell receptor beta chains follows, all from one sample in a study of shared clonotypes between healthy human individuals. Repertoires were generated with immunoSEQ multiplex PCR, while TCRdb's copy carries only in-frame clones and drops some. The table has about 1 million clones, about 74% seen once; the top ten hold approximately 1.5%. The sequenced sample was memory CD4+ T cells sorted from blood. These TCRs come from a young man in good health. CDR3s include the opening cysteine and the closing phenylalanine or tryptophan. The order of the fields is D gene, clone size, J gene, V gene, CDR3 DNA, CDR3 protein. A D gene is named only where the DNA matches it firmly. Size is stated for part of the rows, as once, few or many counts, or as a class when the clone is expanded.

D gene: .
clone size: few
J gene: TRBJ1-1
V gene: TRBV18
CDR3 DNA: TGTGCCAGCTCACCACGGGTCGGGAACACTGAAGCTTTCTTT
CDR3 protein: CASSPRVGNTEAFF

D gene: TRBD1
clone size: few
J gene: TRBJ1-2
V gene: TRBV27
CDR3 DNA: TGTGCCAGCAGTCCGGGACAGGGGCATGGCTACACCTTC
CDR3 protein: CASSPGQGHGYTF

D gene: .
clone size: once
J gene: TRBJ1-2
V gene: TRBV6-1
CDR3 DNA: TGTGCCAGCATGGCACCCGGGGGGGATGGCTACACCTTC
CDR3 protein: CASMAPGGDGYTF

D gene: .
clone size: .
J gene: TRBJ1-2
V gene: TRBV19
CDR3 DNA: TGTGCCAGTAGTATTAACAGGGACGTGGAAAAAACCTTC
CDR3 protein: CASSINRDVEKTF

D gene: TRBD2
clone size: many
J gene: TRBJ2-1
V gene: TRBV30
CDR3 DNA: TGTGCCTGCCCAACGGGTCTAGCGGGAGACAATGAGCAGTTCTTC
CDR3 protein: CACPTGLAGDNEQFF

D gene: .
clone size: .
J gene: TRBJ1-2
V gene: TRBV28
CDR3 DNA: TGTGCCAGCGTAGAGGGACGGGGATCCCGCTACACCTTC
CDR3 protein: CASVEGRGSRYTF

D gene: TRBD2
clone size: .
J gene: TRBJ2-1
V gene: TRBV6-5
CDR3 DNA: TGTGCCAGCAACCGACTAGCGGGAGAGGGTGAGCAGTTCTTC
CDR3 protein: CASNRLAGEGEQFF

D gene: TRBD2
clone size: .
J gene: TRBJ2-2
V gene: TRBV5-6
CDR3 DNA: TGTGCCAGCAGCTTGGTCCCAGGGAGGGGTCCGACCGGGGAGCTGTTTTTT
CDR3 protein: CASSLVPGRGPTGELFF

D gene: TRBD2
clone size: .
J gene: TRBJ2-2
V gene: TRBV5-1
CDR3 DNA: TGCGCCAGCAGCTCGGCTGGGGGGGTCACCGGGGAGCTGTTTTTT
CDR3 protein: CASSSAGGVTGELFF

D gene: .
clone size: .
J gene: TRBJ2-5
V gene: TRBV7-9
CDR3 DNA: TGTGCCAGCAGCTTAGCGTCGGGGGGCTGGGAGACCCAGTACTTC
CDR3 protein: CASSLASGGWETQYF

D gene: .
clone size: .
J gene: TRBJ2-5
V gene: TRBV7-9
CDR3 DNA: TGTGCCAGCAGCTTAGGGGACCGGGACCAAGAGACCCAGTACTTC
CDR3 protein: CASSLGDRDQETQYF

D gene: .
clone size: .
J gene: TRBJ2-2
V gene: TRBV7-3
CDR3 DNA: TGTGCCAGCAGCCCCGAAGGGGGGCTCACCGGGGAGCTGTTTTTT
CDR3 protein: CASSPEGGLTGELFF

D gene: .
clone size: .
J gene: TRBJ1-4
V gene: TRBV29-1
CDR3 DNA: TGCAGCGTGGGCACAGGGCGATCTAATGAAAAACTGTTTTTT
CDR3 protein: CSVGTGRSNEKLFF

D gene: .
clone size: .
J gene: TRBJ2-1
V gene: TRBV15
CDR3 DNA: TGTGCCACCAGCTGGGAAGGTGGGGGACCCTACAATGAGCAGTTCTTC
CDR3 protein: CATSWEGGGPYNEQFF

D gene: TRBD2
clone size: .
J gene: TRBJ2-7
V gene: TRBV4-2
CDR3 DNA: TGTGCCAGCAGCCAGAGTTCGACTAGCTTCGCCTACGAGCAGTACTTC
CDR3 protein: CASSQSSTSFAYEQYF

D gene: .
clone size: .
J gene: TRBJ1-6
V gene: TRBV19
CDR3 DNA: TGTGCCAGTAGTCCGACCCAAATCAATTCACCCCTCCACTTT
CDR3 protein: CASSPTQINSPLHF

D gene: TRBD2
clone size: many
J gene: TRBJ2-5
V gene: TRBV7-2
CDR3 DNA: TGTGCCAGCAGCTTCGGGACTAGCGGGGGGGCAAGAAGGGAGACCCAGTACTTC
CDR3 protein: CASSFGTSGGARRETQYF

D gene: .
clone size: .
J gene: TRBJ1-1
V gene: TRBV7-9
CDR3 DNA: TGTGCCAGCAGCTTATGCCAGCCTGAAGCTTTCTTT
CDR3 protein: CASSLCQPEAFF

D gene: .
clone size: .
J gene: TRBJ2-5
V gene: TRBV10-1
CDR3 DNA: TGCGCCAGCAGTGTTGGGGCTCAAGAGACCCAGTACTTC
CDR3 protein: CASSVGAQETQYF

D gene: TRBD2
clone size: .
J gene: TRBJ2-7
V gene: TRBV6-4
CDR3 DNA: TGTGCCAGCAGTGATACCGGGAGGGCCGTGAATTACGAGCAGTACTTC
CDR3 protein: CASSDTGRAVNYEQYF

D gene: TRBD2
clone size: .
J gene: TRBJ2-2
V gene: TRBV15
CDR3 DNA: TGTGCCACCAGCAGTAAGGGACTAGCGGGAGACACCGGGGAGCTGTTTTTT
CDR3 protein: CATSSKGLAGDTGELFF

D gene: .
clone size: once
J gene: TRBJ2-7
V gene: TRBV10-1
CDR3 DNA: TGCGCCAGCAGGGGGACTCGCCGTTACGAGCAGTACTTC
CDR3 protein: CASRGTRRYEQYF

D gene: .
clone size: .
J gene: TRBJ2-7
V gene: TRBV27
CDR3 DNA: TGTGCCAGCAGATCTCATGGCGGAGACTCCTACGAGCAGTACTTC
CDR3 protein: CASRSHGGDSYEQYF

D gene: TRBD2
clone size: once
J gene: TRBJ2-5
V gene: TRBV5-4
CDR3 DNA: TGTGCCAGCACCTCAGGAGCGGGAGGGGCTGAGACCCAGTACTTC
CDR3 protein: CASTSGAGGAETQYF

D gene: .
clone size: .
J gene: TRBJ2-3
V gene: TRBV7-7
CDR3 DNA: TGTGCTAGCAGCCGACAGGGAGGGGGGACAGATACGCAGTATTTT
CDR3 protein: CASSRQGGGTDTQYF

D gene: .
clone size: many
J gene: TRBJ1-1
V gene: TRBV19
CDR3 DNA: TGTGCCAGTAGACTACACGCCTCGGACACTGAAGCTTTCTTT
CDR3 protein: CASRLHASDTEAFF

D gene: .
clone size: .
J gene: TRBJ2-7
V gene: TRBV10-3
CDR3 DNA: TGTGCCACCCAACCTGGAGGATCCCGCGAGCAGTACTTC
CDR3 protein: CATQPGGSREQYF

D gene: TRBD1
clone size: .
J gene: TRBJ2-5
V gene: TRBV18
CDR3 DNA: TGTGCCAGCTCACCACGACAGGGAGAGACCCAGTACTTC
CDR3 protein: CASSPRQGETQYF

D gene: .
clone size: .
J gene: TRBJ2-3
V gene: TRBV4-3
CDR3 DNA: TGCGCCAGCAGCCAAGATAGTAGTGTGCAGTATTTT
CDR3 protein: CASSQDSSVQYF

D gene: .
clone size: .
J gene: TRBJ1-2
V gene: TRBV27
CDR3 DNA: TGTGCCAGCAGTTTTACGGGACAATACTATGGCTACACCTTC
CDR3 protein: CASSFTGQYYGYTF

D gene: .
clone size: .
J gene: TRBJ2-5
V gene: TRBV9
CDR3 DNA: TGTGCCAGCAGCGTAGACCCAGCGCCCATGGAGACCCAGTACTTC
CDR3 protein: CASSVDPAPMETQYF

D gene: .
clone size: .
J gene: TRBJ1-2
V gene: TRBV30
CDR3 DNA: TGTGCCTGGAGTGTACCCCCCAGACTTGGCTACACCTTC
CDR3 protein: CAWSVPPRLGYTF

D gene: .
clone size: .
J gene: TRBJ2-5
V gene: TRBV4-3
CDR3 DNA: TGCGCCAGCAGCCGAAACGAAAGAGAGACCCAGTACTTC
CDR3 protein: CASSRNERETQYF

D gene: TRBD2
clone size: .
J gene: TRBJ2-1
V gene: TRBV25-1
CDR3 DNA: TGTGCCAGCAGTGATTTCCTCGGCGGGAGGTCTTACAATGAGCAGTTCTTC
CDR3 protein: CASSDFLGGRSYNEQFF

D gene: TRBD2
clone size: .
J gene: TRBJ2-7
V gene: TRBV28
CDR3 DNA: TGTGCCAGCAGTTTCGTTGGGACTAGCGGGGCGCAGTACTTC
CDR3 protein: CASSFVGTSGAQYF

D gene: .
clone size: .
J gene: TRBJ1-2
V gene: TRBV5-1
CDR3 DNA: TGCGCCAGCAGCTTTGTGTTGACAGAAGGGCCGACTGGCGGCTACACCTTC
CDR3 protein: CASSFVLTEGPTGGYTF

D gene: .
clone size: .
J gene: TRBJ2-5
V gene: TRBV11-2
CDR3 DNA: TGTGCCAGCAGCTTAGATCGGTTTCAAGAGACCCAGTACTTC
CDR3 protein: CASSLDRFQETQYF

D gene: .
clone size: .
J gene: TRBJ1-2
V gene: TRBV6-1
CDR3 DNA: TGTGCCAGCAGTACCGCTAACTATGGCTACACCTTC
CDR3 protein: CASSTANYGYTF

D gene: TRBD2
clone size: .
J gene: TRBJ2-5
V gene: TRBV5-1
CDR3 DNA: TGCGCCAGCAGCTTGCGCGGGACTAGCGGGAGGGCCTGGGAGACCCAGTACTTC
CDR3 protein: CASSLRGTSGRAWETQYF

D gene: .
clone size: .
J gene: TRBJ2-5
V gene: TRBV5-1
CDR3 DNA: TGCGCCAGCAGCTTGGGGGGTAATCTCGCGGAGACCCAGTACTTC
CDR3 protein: CASSLGGNLAETQYF

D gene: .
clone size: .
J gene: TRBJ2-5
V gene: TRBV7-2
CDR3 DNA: TGTGCCAGCAGCTTCGGAGGTATGGAGACCCAGTACTTC
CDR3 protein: CASSFGGMETQYF

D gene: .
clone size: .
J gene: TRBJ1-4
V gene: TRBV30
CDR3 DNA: TGTGCCTGGAATTACGCAACTAATGAAAAACTGTTTTTT
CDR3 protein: CAWNYATNEKLFF

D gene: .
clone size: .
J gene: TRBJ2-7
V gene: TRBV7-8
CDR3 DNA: TGTGCCAGCAGTCCGTTAGCCTCTATCATCTACGAGCAGTACTTC
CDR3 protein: CASSPLASIIYEQYF

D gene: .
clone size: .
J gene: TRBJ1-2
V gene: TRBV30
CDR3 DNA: TGTGCCTGGAGTGTACAGGCAGGGATTAGGAATGGCTACACCTTC
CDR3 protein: CAWSVQAGIRNGYTF

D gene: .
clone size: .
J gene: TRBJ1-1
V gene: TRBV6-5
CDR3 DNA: TGTGCCAGCAGAGTCGCACGGAACACTGAAGCTTTCTTT
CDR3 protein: CASRVARNTEAFF

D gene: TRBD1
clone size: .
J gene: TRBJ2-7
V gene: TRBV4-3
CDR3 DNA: TGCGCCAGCAGCCAAGTATTAGGGGGCCCCTACGAGCAGTACTTC
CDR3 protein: CASSQVLGGPYEQYF

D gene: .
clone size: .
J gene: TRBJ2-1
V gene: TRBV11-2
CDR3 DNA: TGTGCCAGCAGCTTAGATGGAGTAGCCACGTCAAAGCAGTTCTTC
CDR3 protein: CASSLDGVATSKQFF

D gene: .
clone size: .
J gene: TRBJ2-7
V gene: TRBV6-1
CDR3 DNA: TGTGCCAGCAGTGAAGCCAGGGGGGCCTACGAGCAGTACTTC
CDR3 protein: CASSEARGAYEQYF

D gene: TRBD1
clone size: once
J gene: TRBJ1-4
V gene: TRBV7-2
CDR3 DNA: TGTGCCAGCAGCTTAAGGCAGGGGGTAGGAGAAAAACTGTTTTTT
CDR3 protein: CASSLRQGVGEKLFF

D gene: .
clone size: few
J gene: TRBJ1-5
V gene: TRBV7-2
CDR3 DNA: TGTGCCAGCAGCTTAAGTTGGGGGAGCAATCAGCCCCAGCATTTT
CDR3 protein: CASSLSWGSNQPQHF

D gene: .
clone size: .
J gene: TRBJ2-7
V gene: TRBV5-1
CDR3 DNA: TGCGCCAGCAGCCCATTGCCAGATTTCTACGAGCAGTACTTC
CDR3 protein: CASSPLPDFYEQYF

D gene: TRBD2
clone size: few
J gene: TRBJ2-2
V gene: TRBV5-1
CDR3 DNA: TGCGCCAGCTCGAAGACTAGCGGGCTAAACACCGGGGAGCTGTTTTTT
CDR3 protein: CASSKTSGLNTGELFF

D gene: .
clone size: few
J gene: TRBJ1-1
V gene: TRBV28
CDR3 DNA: TGTGCCAGCAGTTTTTATCTACAGAACACTGAAGCTTTCTTT
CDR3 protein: CASSFYLQNTEAFF

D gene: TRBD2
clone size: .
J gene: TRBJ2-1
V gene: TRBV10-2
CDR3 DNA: TGCGCCAGCAGCTTAGCGGGAGTGTCCTACAATGAGCAGTTCTTC
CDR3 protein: CASSLAGVSYNEQFF

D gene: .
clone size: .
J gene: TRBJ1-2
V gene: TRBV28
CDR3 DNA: TGTGCCAGCAGTTTCGGACAGACATATGGCTACACCTTC
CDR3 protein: CASSFGQTYGYTF

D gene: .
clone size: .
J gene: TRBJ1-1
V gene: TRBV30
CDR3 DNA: TGTGCCTGCAGGTCCATGAACACTGAAGCTTTCTTT
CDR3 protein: CACRSMNTEAFF

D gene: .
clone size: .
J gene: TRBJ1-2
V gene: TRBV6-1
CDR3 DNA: TGTGCCAGCACCAACAGGGAGGGCTCCTATGGCTACACCTTC
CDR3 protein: CASTNREGSYGYTF